The rows below give T cell receptor beta chains drawn from one sample of a study of cytomegalovirus exposure and HLA in healthy donors. TCRdb's copy holds only in-frame clones and misses some; the assay was immunoSEQ multiplex PCR. Of 230,000 or so clones listed, nearly 95% are singletons. Sequencing was done on a sample of PBMCs. These receptors were collected from a girl aged 2 to 9 in good health and CMV-seronegative. Both conserved end residues are part of each CDR3. D genes are given only for firm matches. Rows give clone size only sometimes, using once, few, many, or a class for an expanded clone.

abundance: NA; v_gene: TRBV13; d_gene: TRBD2; j_gene: TRBJ2-1; CDR3nt: TGTGCCAGCAGCTTGGCGGGGGGGTATGTCAATGAGCAGTTCTTC; CDR3aa: CASSLAGGYVNEQFF
abundance: NA; v_gene: TRBV19; d_gene: NA; j_gene: TRBJ1-2; CDR3nt: TGTGCCAGTAGTTCTGACACCACCCTCTATGGCTACACCTTC; CDR3aa: CASSSDTTLYGYTF
abundance: once; v_gene: TRBV6-5; d_gene: NA; j_gene: TRBJ2-7; CDR3nt: TGTGCCAGCAGTATCCGGACGGGATCCTACGAGCAGTACTTC; CDR3aa: CASSIRTGSYEQYF
abundance: NA; v_gene: TRBV7-3; d_gene: TRBD2; j_gene: TRBJ2-3; CDR3nt: TGTGCCAGCAGCTCCCGGGGACTAGCGGGGGGCGCGTCTTACACAGATACGCAGTATTTT; CDR3aa: CASSSRGLAGGASYTDTQYF
abundance: NA; v_gene: TRBV10-3; d_gene: TRBD2; j_gene: TRBJ2-3; CDR3nt: TGTGCCATCAGTGGGCTAGCGGGAAGCACAGATACGCAGTATTTT; CDR3aa: CAISGLAGSTDTQYF
abundance: NA; v_gene: TRBV25-1; d_gene: TRBD1; j_gene: TRBJ2-7; CDR3nt: TGTGCCAGCAGTCCGACGACAGGGAGAAGCTACGAGCAGTACTTC; CDR3aa: CASSPTTGRSYEQYF
abundance: NA; v_gene: TRBV18; d_gene: NA; j_gene: TRBJ1-5; CDR3nt: TGTGCCAGCTCACCAGAGTATAGCAATCAGCCCCAGCATTTT; CDR3aa: CASSPEYSNQPQHF
abundance: NA; v_gene: TRBV18; d_gene: TRBD2; j_gene: TRBJ2-5; CDR3nt: TGTGCCAGCTCACCATTGGGCGGGGGCCAAGAGACCCAGTACTTC; CDR3aa: CASSPLGGGQETQYF
abundance: NA; v_gene: TRBV7-2; d_gene: NA; j_gene: TRBJ1-1; CDR3nt: TGTGCCAGCAGCTTAGGGCGACTAGCTTTCTTT; CDR3aa: CASSLGRLAFF
abundance: NA; v_gene: TRBV4-1; d_gene: TRBD2; j_gene: TRBJ2-1; CDR3nt: TGCGCCAGCAGCCAAGAGGGGCGGGGGGCGTCCTACAATGAGCAGTTCTTC; CDR3aa: CASSQEGRGASYNEQFF
abundance: few; v_gene: TRBV29-1; d_gene: NA; j_gene: TRBJ1-1; CDR3nt: TGCAGCGTTGATTCTAACACTGAAGCTTTCTTT; CDR3aa: CSVDSNTEAFF
abundance: once; v_gene: TRBV27; d_gene: TRBD2; j_gene: TRBJ2-1; CDR3nt: TGTGCCAGCAGTTATGGGACTAGCGGGTGGAGCTCCTACAATGAGCAGTTCTTC; CDR3aa: CASSYGTSGWSSYNEQFF
abundance: few; v_gene: TRBV5-4; d_gene: TRBD1; j_gene: TRBJ1-2; CDR3nt: TGTGCCAGCAGCACAGGGGGCTATGGCTACACCTTC; CDR3aa: CASSTGGYGYTF
abundance: once; v_gene: TRBV4-2; d_gene: NA; j_gene: TRBJ1-1; CDR3nt: TGTGCCAGCAGCCCAGGACAGACTGAAGCTTTCTTT; CDR3aa: CASSPGQTEAFF
abundance: NA; v_gene: TRBV5-6; d_gene: NA; j_gene: TRBJ2-7; CDR3nt: TGTGCCAGCAGCTTGGTAGCCAGTCACTACGAGCAGTACTTC; CDR3aa: CASSLVASHYEQYF
abundance: NA; v_gene: TRBV7-6; d_gene: NA; j_gene: TRBJ2-5; CDR3nt: TGTGCCAGCAGCTTGGCAGGTCGTGAGACCCAGTACTTC; CDR3aa: CASSLAGRETQYF
abundance: NA; v_gene: TRBV13; d_gene: NA; j_gene: TRBJ2-2; CDR3nt: TGTGCCAGCAGCTTTAGACCCGGGGGATACACCGGGGAGCTGTTTTTT; CDR3aa: CASSFRPGGYTGELFF
abundance: once; v_gene: TRBV6-5; d_gene: TRBD2; j_gene: TRBJ2-3; CDR3nt: TGTGCCAGCAGCCTCGGGGGGGCCACGCAGTATTTT; CDR3aa: CASSLGGATQYF
abundance: NA; v_gene: TRBV30; d_gene: NA; j_gene: TRBJ1-2; CDR3nt: TGTGCCTGGAGTGTAGCAGGGGATGGCTACACCTTC; CDR3aa: CAWSVAGDGYTF
abundance: NA; v_gene: TRBV7-2; d_gene: NA; j_gene: TRBJ2-3; CDR3nt: TGTGCCAGCAGCCCCGGAGACCCCACAGATACGCAGTATTTT; CDR3aa: CASSPGDPTDTQYF
abundance: NA; v_gene: TRBV5-1; d_gene: TRBD1; j_gene: TRBJ1-1; CDR3nt: TGCGCCAGCAGCTTGGGGGCAGACAGGGGCACTGAAGCTTTCTTT; CDR3aa: CASSLGADRGTEAFF
abundance: once; v_gene: TRBV5-1; d_gene: TRBD2; j_gene: TRBJ2-1; CDR3nt: TGCGCCAGCAGCCGGACTAGCGGACCTTACAATGAGCAGTTCTTC; CDR3aa: CASSRTSGPYNEQFF
abundance: NA; v_gene: TRBV18; d_gene: NA; j_gene: TRBJ1-2; CDR3nt: TGTGCCAGCTCACCCGGTTCGGTTAACTATGGCTACACCTTC; CDR3aa: CASSPGSVNYGYTF
abundance: NA; v_gene: TRBV4-2; d_gene: TRBD2; j_gene: TRBJ2-3; CDR3nt: TGTGCCAGCAGCCAAGAAGGGGTAGCGGGAACCACAGATACGCAGTATTTT; CDR3aa: CASSQEGVAGTTDTQYF
abundance: NA; v_gene: TRBV4-1; d_gene: NA; j_gene: TRBJ2-7; CDR3nt: TGCGCCAGCAGCCAAGGGGGCGGTTACGAGCAGTACTTC; CDR3aa: CASSQGGGYEQYF
abundance: NA; v_gene: TRBV5-5; d_gene: TRBD2; j_gene: TRBJ2-7; CDR3nt: TGTGCCAGCAGCCCCTCGGGGCGGGAGGCATCCTACGAGCAGTACTTC; CDR3aa: CASSPSGREASYEQYF
abundance: NA; v_gene: TRBV2; d_gene: NA; j_gene: TRBJ1-4; CDR3nt: TGTGCCAGCAGCTCTGACGGGTTGAATGAAAAACTGTTTTTT; CDR3aa: CASSSDGLNEKLFF